The 26 T cell receptor beta chains below all came from one sample that was sequenced in a study of neurological immune-mediated disorders. TCRdb analysed the 5' RACE reads with MiXCR anew, one entry per CDR3 protein. The sample carries around 70,000 distinct CDR3 sequences, roughly 5% recorded once. Sequenced input: PBMCs. The receptors shown here come from a woman aged 25 to 45 with multiple sclerosis.

This clonotype was counted at least ten times. In nucleotides, the CDR3 is TGCAGTGCCGGACCTCCGCTCGGGGATCAGCCCCAGCATTTT. It translates to CSAGPPLGDQPQHF. V usage is TRBV20-1 and J usage is TRBJ1-5; D not resolved. The V gene lost 6 bases and the J gene lost 5 bases, with 17 bases spanning the gap. Germline loops: CDR1 DFQATT, CDR2 SNEGSKA (reference sequence). The CDR3 is 14 amino acids.

This clonotype was picked up many times. The chain uses TRBV12-3 or TRBV12-4 and TRBJ1-5; D perhaps matches TRBD1 (5 bases). The V and J ends lost 4 bases and 0 bases respectively, with 10 bases between them. The CDR3 has 15 residues. The CDR3 here is CASSWGDFSNQPQHF. The CDR3 DNA follows: TGTGCCAGCAGTTGGGGGGATTTTAGCAATCAGCCCCAGCATTTT.

This chain connects TRBV20-1 to TRBJ2-7, with a possible D match to TRBD2 (6 bases). The CDR3 is made up of 15 amino acids. The V and J ends lost 3 bases and 4 bases respectively, with 19 bases between them. CDR1 is DFQATT and CDR2 is SNEGSKA in the germline V gene (reference sequence). The CDR3 coding sequence is TGCAGTGCTAGGGAGCCCGGGGGAGCGCGGTACGAGCAGTACTTC. Amino acid sequence: CSAREPGGARYEQYF.

The chain links TRBV12-3 or TRBV12-4 to TRBJ2-1; 8 bases line up with TRBD2. V dropped 6 bases and J dropped 5; count of bases not matched to a gene: 12. The length of the CDR3 is 16 residues. The CDR3 here is CASSHERERGNNEQFF. The CDR3 DNA sequence: TGTGCCAGCAGCCACGAGCGGGAGAGAGGTAACAATGAGCAGTTCTTC.

This clonotype was observed many times. V and J are TRBV7-9 and TRBJ2-5; D not certain. V lost 5 bases and J 4 bases, leaving 14 bases between the germline ends. The CDR3 runs 14 residues. In germline, CDR1 is SEHNR, CDR2 FQNEAQ (reference sequence). For the CDR3, the DNA is TGTGCCAGCAGCCCGCCGTTCGGGTCAGAGACCCAGTACTTC. It translates to CASSPPFGSETQYF.

This clonotype was recorded a few times. This chain links TRBV12-3 or TRBV12-4 with TRBJ1-1; weak D call: TRBD1 (5 bases). This CDR3 has 14 amino acids. Between the trimmed V and J ends, which lost 3 bases and 2 bases, there was a span of 10 bases. The CDR3 here is CASSFRGANTEAFF. The CDR3 region has the DNA TGTGCCAGCAGTTTCAGAGGGGCAAACACTGAAGCTTTCTTT.

This clonotype was recorded many times. The rearrangement joins TRBV5-1 to TRBJ2-7; D gene unclear. Trimming stripped 4 bases from V and 0 bases from J, with 11 bases between. CDR3 length equals 14 residues. Germline V CDR1 and CDR2: SGHRS, YFSETQ. In DNA form, the CDR3 reads TGCGCCAGCAGCCTACTTACGGGCTCCTACGAGCAGTACTTC. Protein product: CASSLLTGSYEQYF.

A word on this clonotype: This sequence may be a read error, since a much larger clone differs from it by one base. The chain joins TRBV28 to TRBJ1-4; D is uncertain. CDR1 is MDHEN, CDR2 SYDVKM, per germline. CDR3 length: 13 residues. Trimming stripped 5 bases from V and 4 bases from J, with 8 bases between. This CDR3 is CASSARLNEKLFF. For the CDR3, the DNA is TGTGCCAGCAGTGCGAGACTTAATGAAAAACTGTTTTTT.

This clonotype was seen at least ten times. V is TRBV20-1 and J is TRBJ1-6; 10 bases line up with TRBD1. Germline assignment: CDR1 DFQATT and CDR2 SNEGSKA (reference sequence). CDR3 size: 14 residues. V trimming: 5 bases; J trimming: 10 bases; junction bases outside the gene matches: 8. The CDR3 sequence: CSAQIDRGRSPLHF. CDR3 sequence (DNA): TGCAGTGCTCAGATCGACAGGGGGCGGTCACCCCTCCACTTT.

This clonotype has ten or more counts. The chain is built from TRBV5-1 and TRBJ2-3; 12 positions agree with TRBD2. The J segment lost 6 bases and the V segment lost 0 bases, leaving 5 bases of the junction unmatched. The CDR3 length is 16 residues. Germline CDR1 reads SGHRS; CDR2 reads YFSETQ. The CDR3 bases are TGCGCCAGCAGCTTGGAAGTTCTAGCGGGGGGGGATACGCAGTATTTT. This translates into CASSLEVLAGGDTQYF. Based on the CDR3 plus reference TRBV5-1 and TRBJ2-3, the full variable domain is KAGVTQTPRYLIKTRGQQVTLSCSPISGHRSVSWYQQTPGQGLQFLFEYFSETQRNKGNFPGRFSGRQFSNSRSEMNVSTLELGDSALYLCASSLEVLAGGDTQYFGPGTRLTVL.

This clonotype has a handful of counts. The V gene is TRBV12-3 or TRBV12-4, the J gene TRBJ2-1, with 10 nucleotides matching TRBD2. V lost 3 bases, J lost 3 bases, and 2 bases stayed unmatched. This CDR3 has 15 residues. The DNA of the CDR3 is TGTGCCAGCAGTTTCGGACTAGCGGTCTACAATGAGCAGTTCTTC. Protein: CASSFGLAVYNEQFF.

This clonotype was seen repeatedly, ten times or more. The chain joins TRBV3-1 to TRBJ1-1; D ambiguous. CDR1 and CDR2 (germline): LGHDT, YNNKEL (reference sequence). The CDR3 length is 14 residues. The V end lost 0 bases, the J end lost 2 bases, and 7 bases lay between the germline ends. CDR3 sequence reads: CASSQDLPNTEAFF. For the CDR3, the DNA is TGTGCCAGCAGCCAAGATTTACCCAACACTGAAGCTTTCTTT.

This clonotype was detected many times. The chain carries TRBV5-1 and TRBJ2-1, with D maybe TRBD1 (6 bases). Germline CDR1 SGHRS, CDR2 YFSETQ. V gave up 4 bases and J gave up 6 bases, with 14 bases separating them. The CDR3 has 14 residues. Here the CDR3 reads CASSPRTDSNEQFF. The CDR3 bases are TGCGCCAGCAGCCCGCGGACAGACTCCAATGAGCAGTTCTTC.

This clonotype came up many times. This chain uses TRBV7-9 with TRBJ2-1; unclear D gene. The CDR3 runs 13 residues. CDR1 is SEHNR, CDR2 FQNEAQ, per germline (reference sequence). Trimming took 8 bases from V and 8 from J, leaving 16 bases between them. The CDR3 is CASGVVGGDEQFF. For the CDR3, the DNA is TGTGCCAGCGGAGTAGTGGGTGGCGATGAGCAGTTCTTC.

The table lists this clonotype with many counts. J is TRBJ1-2 and V is TRBV20-1; no firm D call. In germline, CDR1 is DFQATT, CDR2 SNEGSKA (reference sequence). V lost 6 bases to trimming and J lost 2 bases, with 13 bases between them. This CDR3 region has 13 residues. For the CDR3, the DNA is TGCAGTGCCCCAATGGAGGCCAACTATGGCTACACCTTC. This translates into CSAPMEANYGYTF.

On this clonotype itself: The junction shows a germline mismatch at one end, possibly a read error. The chain couples TRBV15 to TRBJ1-6, with 7 bases lining up with TRBD1. This CDR3 is built from 15 residues. The V gene's germline CDR1 is LNHNV and CDR2 YYDKDF (reference sequence). CDR3 amino acids: CATTATGTADSPLNF. Here the CDR3 DNA reads TGTGCCACCACCGCGACCGGGACAGCAGATTCACCCCTCAACTTT. Using reference TRBV15 and TRBJ1-6 for the parts outside the CDR3, the full variable domain is DAMVIQNPRYQVTQFGKPVTLSCSQTLNHNVMYWYQQKSSQAPKLLFHYYDKDFNNEADTPDNFQSRRPNTSFCFLDIRSPGLGDTAMYLCATTATGTADSPLNFGNGTRLTVT.

This clonotype came up many times. The V and J genes are TRBV20-1 and TRBJ2-7, with a weak D call TRBD2 (6 bases). Trimming took 5 bases from V and 1 from J, leaving 15 bases between them. The CDR3 has 14 residues. Germline V gene sequence: CDR1 DFQATT, CDR2 SNEGSKA (reference sequence). The CDR3 reads CSASSGTASYEQYF. The CDR3 region has the DNA TGCAGTGCTTCTTCCGGGACTGCTTCCTACGAGCAGTACTTC.

This clonotype was counted ten times or more. This sequence joins TRBV6-2 or TRBV6-3 and TRBJ2-1, with D perhaps assigned TRBD1 or TRBD2 (5 bases each). Trimming took 5 bases from V and 4 from J, leaving 15 bases between them. This CDR3 contains 15 residues. Germline assignment: CDR1 MNHEY and CDR2 SVGEGT. The chain's CDR3 is CASSRPPGTYNEQFF. The CDR3 bases are TGTGCCAGCAGTAGACCCCCCGGGACGTACAATGAGCAGTTCTTC.

Turning to this clonotype: A single base separates this from a much larger clone, so it may be a read error. V usage is TRBV9 and J usage is TRBJ2-3, with 8 bases aligning to TRBD1. Germline-derived CDR1 and CDR2 are SGDLS and YYNGEE. V was pared by 2 bases and J by 2 bases, with 7 bases of the junction left unmatched. The CDR3 length is 16 residues. The CDR3 region is CASSVRGQDFTDTQYF. The CDR3 bases are TGTGCCAGCAGCGTTCGGGGACAGGACTTCACAGATACGCAGTATTTT.

This clonotype was detected a few times. This chain links TRBV18 with TRBJ2-7; the D gene is possibly TRBD2 (5 bases). Germline loops: CDR1 KGHSH, CDR2 LQKENI. The CDR3 has 14 residues. V was trimmed by 0 bases and J by 7 bases, leaving 13 bases between them. This chain's CDR3 is CASSPPFGVGEQYF. In nucleotides, the CDR3 is TGTGCCAGCTCACCACCGTTCGGGGTAGGAGAGCAGTACTTC.

This clonotype showed up many times. The J gene is TRBJ2-7, the V gene TRBV20-1; D may be TRBD2 (6 bases). The CDR3 has 15 residues. Between the trimmed V and J ends, which lost 6 bases and 0 bases, there was a span of 18 bases. Germline CDR1 reads DFQATT; CDR2 reads SNEGSKA (reference sequence). CDR3 sequence: CSAGGRGRSSYEQYF. CDR3 nucleotide sequence: TGCAGTGCAGGAGGGCGGGGCCGAAGCTCCTACGAGCAGTACTTC.

This clonotype was seen many times. V is TRBV3-1 and J is TRBJ2-2, with D tentatively TRBD1 (5 bases). This CDR3 spans 14 amino acids. Germline loops: CDR1 LGHDT, CDR2 YNNKEL (reference sequence). V was clipped by 6 bases and J by 1 base, with 9 bases between them. CDR3: CASRDNRNTGELFF. CDR3 nucleotides: TGTGCCAGCAGGGACAACAGGAACACCGGGGAGCTGTTTTTT.

This chain joins TRBV20-1 and TRBJ2-1, with D possibly being TRBD2 (6 bases). V was clipped by 0 bases and J by 0 bases, with 12 bases between them. The CDR3 consists of 16 residues. Germline V gene lookup returns CDR1 DFQATT and CDR2 SNEGSKA (reference sequence). The CDR3 is CSARDRGANSYNEQFF. The CDR3 region has the DNA TGCAGTGCTAGAGATCGCGGGGCTAACTCCTACAATGAGCAGTTCTTC.

Regarding this clonotype: At one of its ends the junction is not consistent with the germline gene, which may arise from a read error. The chain carries TRBV10-2 and TRBJ1-5; D not certain. Germline-derived CDR1 and CDR2 are WSHSY and SAAADI. The CDR3 contains 14 residues. The CDR3 DNA is TGCGCCAGCAGTGCTGGGTTCGGCAATCAGCCCCAGAATTTT. This codes for CASSAGFGNQPQNF.

This clonotype was observed many times. J is TRBJ2-7 and V is TRBV5-4; 11 nucleotides line up with TRBD2. Germline V gene data show CDR1 as SGHNT and CDR2 as YYREEE (reference sequence). The CDR3 sequence is 16 residues long. V dropped 0 bases and J dropped 2; count of bases not matched to a gene: 4. The CDR3 sequence: CASSLESLAGAYEQYF. The CDR3 nucleotides read TGTGCCAGCAGCTTGGAGTCACTAGCGGGGGCCTACGAGCAGTACTTC. Combining the CDR3 with reference TRBV5-4 and TRBJ2-7 gives the whole variable domain ETGVTQSPTHLIKTRGQQVTLRCSSQSGHNTVSWYQQALGQGPQFIFQYYREEENGRGNFPPRFSGLQFPNYSSELNVNALELDDSALYLCASSLESLAGAYEQYFGPGTRLTVT.

In this sample, this clonotype turned up a few times. V and J are TRBV5-1 and TRBJ2-1; 9 nucleotides align to TRBD2. The CDR3 sequence is 19 residues long. The germline CDR1 and CDR2 sequences are SGHRS and YFSETQ. Unmatched junction bases numbered 14, after V lost 4 bases and J lost 0 bases. DNA for the CDR3: TGCGCCAGCAGCCTGGTGGCGAGCGGGGGGCCGAGCTCCTACAATGAGCAGTTCTTC. Residues: CASSLVASGGPSSYNEQFF.